The clone carrying this T cell receptor beta chain was found many times. Its antigen is currently unknown. The sample comes from a study of identical twins. The authors used template switching to add a universal primer site and gave cDNA unique molecular identifiers. MiXCR was run by TCRdb on the 5' RACE reads, yielding one entry per CDR3 protein. The sample lists under 800,000 distinct CDR3 sequences, 20% to 25% occurring once. The study, taken as a whole, reports: Conclusions leaned on cross-sectional statistical analysis and did not track the same donors over time. Beta out-of-frame sequences showed weaker excess twin sharing.

These data were also filed under a second study, of T cells expressing NK-cell markers. That paper notes: In roughly six donors, dominant NKG2C+ clonotypes were roughly 1.0-7.0% of CD8+ T cells.

Input material: PBMCs. The clonotype was recovered from a woman younger than 30 in good health.

Written as DNA, the CDR3 is TGTGCCAGCAGTTGGGGACAGGGCCCCAAAAACATTCAGTACTTC. Protein: CASSWGQGPKNIQYF. The chain employs TRBV12-3 or TRBV12-4 and TRBJ2-4; 9 bases are shared with TRBD1. The junction had 3 bases not matched to a gene; V was cut back by 4 bases and J by 2 bases. The CDR3 consists of 15 residues.